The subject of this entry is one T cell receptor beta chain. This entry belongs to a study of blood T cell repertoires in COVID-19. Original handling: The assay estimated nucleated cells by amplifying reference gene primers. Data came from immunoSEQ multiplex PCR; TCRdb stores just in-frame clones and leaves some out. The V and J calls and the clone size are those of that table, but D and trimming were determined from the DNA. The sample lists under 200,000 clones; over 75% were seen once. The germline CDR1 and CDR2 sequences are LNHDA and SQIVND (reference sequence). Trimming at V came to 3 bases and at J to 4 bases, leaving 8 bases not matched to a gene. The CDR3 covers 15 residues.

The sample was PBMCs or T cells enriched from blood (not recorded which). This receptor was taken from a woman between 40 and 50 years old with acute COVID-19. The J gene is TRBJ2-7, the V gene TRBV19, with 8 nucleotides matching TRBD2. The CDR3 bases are TGTGCCAGTAGTATCAAACGGGAGGGAGGGTACGAGCAGTACTTC. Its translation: CASSIKREGGYEQYF.